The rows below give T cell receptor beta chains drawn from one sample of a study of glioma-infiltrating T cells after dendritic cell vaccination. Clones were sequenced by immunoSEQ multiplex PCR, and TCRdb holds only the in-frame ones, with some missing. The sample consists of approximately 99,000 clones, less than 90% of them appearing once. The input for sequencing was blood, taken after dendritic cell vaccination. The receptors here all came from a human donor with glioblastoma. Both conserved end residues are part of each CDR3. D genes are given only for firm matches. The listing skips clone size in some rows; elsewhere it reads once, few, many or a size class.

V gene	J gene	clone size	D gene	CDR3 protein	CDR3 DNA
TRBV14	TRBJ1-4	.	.	CASSDTGIEKLFF	TGTGCCAGCAGCGACACAGGGATTGAAAAACTGTTTTTT
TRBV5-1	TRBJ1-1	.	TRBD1	CASSSGTGSTEAFF	TGCGCCAGCAGCTCGGGGACAGGGAGTACTGAAGCTTTCTTT
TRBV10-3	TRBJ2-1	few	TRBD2	CAISESGGAYNEQFF	TGTGCCATCAGTGAGTCCGGGGGGGCCTACAATGAGCAGTTCTTC
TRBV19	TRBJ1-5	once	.	CASTLAGGAQPQHF	TGTGCCAGTACCCTGGCGGGGGGGGCTCAGCCCCAGCATTTT
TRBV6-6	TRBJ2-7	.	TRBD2	CASSSSSGRDHEQYF	TGTGCCAGCAGTTCCTCTAGCGGGAGGGACCACGAGCAGTACTTC
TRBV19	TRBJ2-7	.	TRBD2	CASSKVRGEQYF	TGTGCCAGTAGTAAAGTGCGGGGGGAGCAGTACTTC
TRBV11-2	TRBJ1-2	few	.	CASSPDRPNYGYTF	TGTGCCAGCAGCCCCGACAGACCTAACTATGGCTACACCTTC
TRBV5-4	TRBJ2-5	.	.	CASSLGTAPAQETQYF	TGTGCCAGCAGCTTGGGGACAGCTCCCGCCCAAGAGACCCAGTACTTC
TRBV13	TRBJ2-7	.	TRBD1	CASSSWTGLGEQYF	TGTGCCAGCAGCTCCTGGACAGGGCTGGGCGAGCAGTACTTC
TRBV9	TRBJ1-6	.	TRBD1	CASSSGTGDAPLHF	TGTGCCAGCAGCTCCGGGACAGGGGATGCACCCCTCCACTTT
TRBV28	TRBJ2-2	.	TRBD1	CASSLGQGTGELFF	TGTGCCAGCAGTTTGGGACAGGGCACCGGGGAGCTGTTTTTT
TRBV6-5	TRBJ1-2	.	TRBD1	CASSYAAGGAYGYTF	TGTGCCAGCAGTTACGCCGCAGGGGGAGCTTATGGCTACACCTTC
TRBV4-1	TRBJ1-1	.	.	CASSHSTGRGLIFLTEAFF	TGCGCCAGCAGCCACAGTACCGGAAGGGGCCTCATTTTTCTCACTGAAGCTTTCTTT
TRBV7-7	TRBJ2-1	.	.	CASSLAGLANEQFF	TGTGCTAGCAGCTTAGCTGGACTGGCTAATGAGCAGTTCTTC
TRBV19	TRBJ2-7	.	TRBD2	CASSTSGSTYEQYF	TGTGCCAGTAGTACTAGCGGGAGCACCTACGAGCAGTACTTC
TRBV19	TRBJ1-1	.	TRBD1	CASSIVPSGQALNTEAFF	TGTGCCAGTAGTATAGTTCCTTCCGGACAGGCCCTAAACACTGAAGCTTTCTTT
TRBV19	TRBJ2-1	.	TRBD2	CASTALTSGGHNEQFF	TGTGCCAGTACTGCTTTAACTAGCGGGGGGCACAATGAGCAGTTCTTC
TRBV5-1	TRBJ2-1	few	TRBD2	CASSPLGGRNEQFF	TGCGCCAGCAGCCCCCTTGGCGGGAGGAATGAGCAGTTCTTC
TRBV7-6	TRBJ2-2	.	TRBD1	CASSSGTGLGELFF	TGTGCCAGCAGCTCAGGGACAGGGCTCGGGGAGCTGTTTTTT
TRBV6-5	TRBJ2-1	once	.	CASSSPGLGEQFF	TGTGCCAGCAGCAGCCCGGGACTCGGTGAGCAGTTCTTC
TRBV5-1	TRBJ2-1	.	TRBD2	CASSFGLAGDPYNEQFF	TGCGCCAGCAGCTTTGGACTAGCGGGGGACCCCTACAATGAGCAGTTCTTC
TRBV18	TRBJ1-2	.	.	CASSPAPGSDNYGYTF	TGTGCCAGCTCACCAGCTCCGGGATCCGATAACTATGGCTACACCTTC
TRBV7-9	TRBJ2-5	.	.	CASRGGETQYF	TGTGCCAGCAGGGGGGGAGAGACCCAGTACTTC
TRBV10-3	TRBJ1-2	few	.	CAISGSQGSYGYTF	TGTGCCATCAGTGGGAGTCAGGGATCCTATGGCTACACCTTC
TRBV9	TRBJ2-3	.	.	CASSPVGQSPDTQYF	TGTGCCAGCAGCCCGGTCGGACAGAGCCCAGATACGCAGTATTTT
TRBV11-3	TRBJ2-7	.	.	CASSLVDVSFEYEQYF	TGTGCCAGCAGCTTAGTTGACGTTAGCTTCGAGTACGAGCAGTACTTC
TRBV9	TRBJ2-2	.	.	CASSVTSKTGELFF	TGTGCCAGCAGCGTCACTAGCAAGACCGGGGAGCTGTTTTTT
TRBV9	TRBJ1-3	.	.	CASSVFSSLGNTIYF	TGTGCCAGCAGCGTCTTTTCGAGCTTAGGAAACACCATATATTTT
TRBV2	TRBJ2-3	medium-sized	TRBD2	CASSTSNLAGGPGDTQYF	TGTGCCAGCAGTACCTCCAATCTAGCGGGGGGGCCTGGAGATACGCAGTATTTT
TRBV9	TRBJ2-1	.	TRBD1	CASSVGTGIINEQFF	TGTGCCAGCAGCGTGGGGACAGGGATAATCAATGAGCAGTTCTTC
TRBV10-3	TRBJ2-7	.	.	CAISDDRYEQYF	TGTGCCATCAGTGACGATCGGTACGAGCAGTACTTC
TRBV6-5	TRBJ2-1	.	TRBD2	CASSYSSGGSYNEQFF	TGTGCCAGCAGTTACTCGAGCGGGGGAAGTTACAATGAGCAGTTCTTC
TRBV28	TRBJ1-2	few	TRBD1	CASSHVDTGERVCTF	TGTGCCAGCAGCCATGTGGATACAGGGGAGCGGGTCTGCACCTTC
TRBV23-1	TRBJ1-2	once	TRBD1	CASSSWRQGRWDGYTF	TGCGCCAGCAGTTCCTGGCGACAGGGCCGTTGGGATGGCTACACCTTC
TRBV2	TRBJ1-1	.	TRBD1	CASTGGQGNTEAFF	TGTGCCAGCACCGGGGGACAGGGGAACACTGAAGCTTTCTTT
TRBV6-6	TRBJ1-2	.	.	CASSSDRLGGYTF	TGTGCCAGCAGTTCCGACAGGTTGGGAGGCTACACCTTC
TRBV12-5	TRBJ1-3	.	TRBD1	CASGRDRSSGNTIYF	TGTGCTAGTGGCAGGGACAGAAGCTCTGGAAACACCATATATTTT
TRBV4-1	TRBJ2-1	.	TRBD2	CASSLQLTSGTGEQFF	TGCGCCAGCAGCTTACAACTGACTAGCGGGACCGGTGAGCAGTTCTTC
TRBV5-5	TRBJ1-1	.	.	CASSLQGSNTEAFF	TGTGCCAGCAGCTTGCAGGGATCGAACACTGAAGCTTTCTTT
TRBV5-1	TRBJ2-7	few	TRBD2	CASRLGAGGSYEQYF	TGCGCCAGCAGATTGGGAGCGGGAGGATCCTACGAGCAGTACTTC
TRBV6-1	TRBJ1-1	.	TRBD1	CASLGQVFTEAFF	TGTGCCAGCCTGGGACAGGTCTTCACTGAAGCTTTCTTT
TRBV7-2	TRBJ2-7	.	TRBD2	CASSVTSGGAREQYF	TGTGCCAGCAGCGTTACTAGCGGGGGGGCTCGGGAGCAGTACTTC
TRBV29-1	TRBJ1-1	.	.	CSVEVSVNTEAFF	TGCAGCGTTGAAGTATCTGTGAACACTGAAGCTTTCTTT
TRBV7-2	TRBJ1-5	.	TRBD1	CASSWTGSFGNQPQHF	TGTGCCAGCAGCTGGACAGGGTCGTTTGGCAATCAGCCCCAGCATTTT
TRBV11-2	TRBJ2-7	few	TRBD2	CASSLGLAGAPIREQYF	TGTGCCAGCAGCTTGGGCCTAGCGGGAGCCCCGATCCGTGAGCAGTACTTC
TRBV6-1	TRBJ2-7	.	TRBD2	CASSDGGVAGGWDEQYF	TGTGCCAGCAGTGACGGAGGGGTAGCGGGTGGGTGGGACGAGCAGTACTTC
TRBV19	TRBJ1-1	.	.	CASLYRDTWDTEAFF	TGTGCCAGCCTCTATCGGGACACCTGGGACACTGAAGCTTTCTTT
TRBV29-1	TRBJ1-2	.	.	CSVESRGVDYGYTF	TGCAGCGTGGAGTCACGGGGTGTGGACTATGGCTACACCTTC
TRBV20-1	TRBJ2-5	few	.	CSASYLETQYF	TGCAGTGCTAGTTATCTCGAGACCCAGTACTTC
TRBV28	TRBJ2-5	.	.	CASSPQAGSQETQYF	TGTGCCAGCAGCCCCCAGGCGGGGTCGCAAGAGACCCAGTACTTC
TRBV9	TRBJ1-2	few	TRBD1	CASSVGGTAYGYTF	TGTGCCAGCAGCGTAGGGGGGACAGCCTATGGCTACACCTTC